These 2 T cell receptor beta chains share one sample of origin, sequenced in a study of T cells in Graves' hyperthyroidism and ophthalmopathy. Amplified TCR beta CDR3 regions came from RNA transcripts. In the first-round RT-PCR of the TCR CDR3, the HTBI primer set was used. TCRdb reprocessed the multiplex PCR reads with MiXCR, giving one entry per CDR3 protein. Of about 640,000 distinct CDR3 sequences in the sample, around 21% were seen once. Sequences were obtained from blood. These receptors all stem from a man aged 25-40 years with Graves' ophthalmopathy.

This clonotype was seen ten or more times. The chain uses TRBV10-3 and TRBJ1-6; tentatively, D is TRBD1 (6 bases). Trimming shortened V by 2 bases and J by 6 bases, and 11 bases separated the two germline ends. The CDR3 sequence is 15 residues long. CDR1 is ENHRY and CDR2 is SYGVKD in the germline V gene. The chain's CDR3 is CAISEPDRPNSPLHF. The CDR3 bases are TGTGCCATCAGTGAGCCGGACAGACCTAATTCACCCCTCCACTTT.

This clonotype came up a few times. The rearrangement joins TRBV30 to TRBJ2-1; no firm D call. V lost 5 bases and J 0 bases, leaving 8 bases between the germline ends. The CDR3 is 13 residues long. Germline CDR1 is GTSNPN and CDR2 is SVGIG (reference sequence). CDR3 sequence (DNA): TGTGCCTGGGACCTTAGCTCCTACAATGAGCAGTTCTTC. Its translation is CAWDLSSYNEQFF.